A single sample is the source of the 7 T cell receptor beta chains below, sequenced in a study of control samples from healthy donors and cancer patients. Measured with immunoSEQ multiplex PCR; TCRdb has only the in-frame clones, and not every one. This table holds under 200,000 clones, around 93% found once. Sequencing input: blood. The receptors come from a woman aged 60-75 years in good health.

This clone came up once. The J gene is TRBJ1-5, the V gene TRBV12-5, with D unclear. The V gene's germline CDR1 is LGHNT and CDR2 FRNRAP. The V gene lost 4 bases and the J gene lost 0 bases, with 19 bases spanning the gap. The length of the CDR3 is 18 residues. In nucleotides, the CDR3 is TGTGCTAGTGGTTCCCGCGGCACAAGTATCCTTAGCAATCAGCCCCAGCATTTT. The encoded protein is CASGSRGTSILSNQPQHF.

This chain connects TRBV5-5 to TRBJ2-3; 8 nucleotides match TRBD1. CDR3 length equals 16 residues. The ends lost 3 bases at V and 0 bases at J; junction bases unmatched: 6. The V gene's germline CDR1 is SGHKS and CDR2 YYEKEE (reference sequence). The CDR3 loop is CASSSRTGSSTDTQYF. The CDR3 DNA is TGTGCCAGCAGCTCCAGGACAGGGTCAAGCACAGATACGCAGTATTTT.

This sequence joins TRBV4-3 and TRBJ1-1, with D possibly TRBD1 on 5 matching bases. The CDR3 is 13 residues long. V was clipped by 1 base and J by 4 bases, with 7 bases between them. The germline gives CDR1 LGHNA, CDR2 YSLEER. Here the CDR3 reads CASSQGGSTEAFF. Written as DNA, the CDR3 is TGCGCCAGCAGCCAAGGGGGGAGCACTGAAGCTTTCTTT.

V and J are TRBV6-2 or TRBV6-3 and TRBJ1-2; D gene uncertain. CDR3 length equals 13 residues. The V and J ends lost 5 bases and 3 bases respectively, with 10 bases between them. CDR1 and CDR2 (germline): MNHEY, SVGEGT. The CDR3 DNA sequence: TGTGCCAGCAGTCAAGGTGTTGACTATGGCTACACCTTC. Translated: CASSQGVDYGYTF.

The CDR3 here is CASSHPLATQETQYF. The CDR3 DNA is TGTGCCAGCAGCCACCCACTAGCGACTCAAGAGACCCAGTACTTC. V and J are TRBV3-1 (or the pseudogene TRBV3-2) and TRBJ2-5, with TRBD2 matching 7 bases. CDR3 size: 15 residues. Germline assignment: CDR1 LGHDT and CDR2 YNNKEL (reference sequence). The J segment lost 2 bases and the V segment lost 3 bases, leaving 6 bases of the junction unmatched.

The chain combines TRBV6-6 with TRBJ1-5; tentative D call: TRBD1 (6 bases). This CDR3 is 17 amino acids long. Trimming left V 5 bases short and J 7 bases short, with 24 bases between. Germline lookup yields CDR1 MNHNY and CDR2 SVGAGI (reference sequence). For the CDR3, the DNA is TGTGCCAGCAGTCCCCGACAACGGACAGCTCGCGGGCAGCCCCAGCATTTT. Translating gives CASSPRQRTARGQPQHF.

The V and J genes are TRBV4-3 and TRBJ2-7; D may be TRBD1 (6 bases). Trimming cost V 2 bases and J 6 bases, with 17 bases left between them. Germline V lookup: CDR1 LGHNA, CDR2 YSLEER. The CDR3 sequence is 15 residues long. Written as DNA, the CDR3 is TGCGCCAGCAGCCAACACTCACAGGGCCCCCTCGAGCAGTACTTC. It encodes CASSQHSQGPLEQYF.